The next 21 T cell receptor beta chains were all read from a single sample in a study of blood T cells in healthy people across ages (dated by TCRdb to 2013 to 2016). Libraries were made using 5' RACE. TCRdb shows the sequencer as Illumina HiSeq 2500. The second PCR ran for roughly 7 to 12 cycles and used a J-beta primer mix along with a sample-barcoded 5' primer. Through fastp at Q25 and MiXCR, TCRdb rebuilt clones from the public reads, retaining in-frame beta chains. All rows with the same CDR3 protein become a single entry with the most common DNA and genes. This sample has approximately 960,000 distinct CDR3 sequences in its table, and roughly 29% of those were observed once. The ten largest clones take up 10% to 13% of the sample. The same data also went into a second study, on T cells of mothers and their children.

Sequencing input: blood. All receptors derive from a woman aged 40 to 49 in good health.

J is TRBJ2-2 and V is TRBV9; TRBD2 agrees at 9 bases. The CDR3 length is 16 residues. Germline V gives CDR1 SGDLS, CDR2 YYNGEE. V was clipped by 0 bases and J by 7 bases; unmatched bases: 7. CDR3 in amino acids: CASSVAGGGANGELFF. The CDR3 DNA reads TGTGCCAGCAGCGTAGCTGGCGGGGGGGCAAACGGGGAGCTGTTTTTT.

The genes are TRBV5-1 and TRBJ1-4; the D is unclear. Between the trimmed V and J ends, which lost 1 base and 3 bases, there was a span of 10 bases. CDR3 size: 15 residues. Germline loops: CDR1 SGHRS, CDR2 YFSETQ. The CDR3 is CASSLSLTANEKLFF. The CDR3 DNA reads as TGCGCCAGCAGCTTGTCCCTGACCGCTAATGAAAAACTGTTTTTT.

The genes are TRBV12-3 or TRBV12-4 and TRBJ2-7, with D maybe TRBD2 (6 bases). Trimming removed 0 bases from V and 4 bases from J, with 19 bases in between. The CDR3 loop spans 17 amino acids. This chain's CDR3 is CASSLAGGSGSRYEQYF. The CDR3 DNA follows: TGTGCCAGCAGTTTAGCAGGAGGGTCTGGCTCACGGTACGAGCAGTACTTC.

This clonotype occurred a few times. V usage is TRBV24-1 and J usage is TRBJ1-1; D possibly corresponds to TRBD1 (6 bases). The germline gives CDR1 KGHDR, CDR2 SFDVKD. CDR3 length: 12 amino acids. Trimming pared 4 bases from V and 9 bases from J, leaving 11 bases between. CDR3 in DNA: TGTGCCACCAGTGAACCCACAGGGAAAGCTTTCTTT. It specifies CATSEPTGKAFF.

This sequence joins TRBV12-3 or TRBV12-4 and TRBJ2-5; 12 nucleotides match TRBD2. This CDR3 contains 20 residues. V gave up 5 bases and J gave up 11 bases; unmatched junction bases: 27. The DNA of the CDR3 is TGTGCCAGCAGTCATTTTTATCTAGCGGGGGGGAGAATAACCCATAAGGGGCAGTACTTC. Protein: CASSHFYLAGGRITHKGQYF.

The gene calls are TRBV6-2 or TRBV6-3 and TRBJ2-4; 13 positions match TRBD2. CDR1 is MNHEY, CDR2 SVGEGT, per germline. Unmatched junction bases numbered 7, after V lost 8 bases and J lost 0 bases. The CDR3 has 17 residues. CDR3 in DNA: TGTGCCAGCGGGGGACTAGCGGGGTTACAAGCCAAAAACATTCAGTACTTC. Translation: CASGGLAGLQAKNIQYF.

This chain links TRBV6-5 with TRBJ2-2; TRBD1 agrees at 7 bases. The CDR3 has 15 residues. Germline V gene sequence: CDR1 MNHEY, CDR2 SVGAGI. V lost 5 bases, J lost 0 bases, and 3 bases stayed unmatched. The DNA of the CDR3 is TGTGCCAGCAGTACCGGGACAGCGAACACCGGGGAGCTGTTTTTT. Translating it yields CASSTGTANTGELFF.

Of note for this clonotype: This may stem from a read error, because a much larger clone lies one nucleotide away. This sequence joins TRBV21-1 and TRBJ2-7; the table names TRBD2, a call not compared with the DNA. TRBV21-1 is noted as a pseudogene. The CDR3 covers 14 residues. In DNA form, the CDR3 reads TGTGCCAGCAGCGCCAGCGGACTAGCGGGGGAGCTGTACTTC. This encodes CASSASGLAGELYF.

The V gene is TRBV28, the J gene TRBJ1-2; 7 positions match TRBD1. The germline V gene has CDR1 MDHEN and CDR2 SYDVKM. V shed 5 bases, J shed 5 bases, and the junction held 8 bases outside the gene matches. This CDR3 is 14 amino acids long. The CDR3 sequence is CASSTGAPSYGYTF. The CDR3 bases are TGTGCCAGCAGTACAGGGGCGCCTAGTTATGGCTACACCTTC.

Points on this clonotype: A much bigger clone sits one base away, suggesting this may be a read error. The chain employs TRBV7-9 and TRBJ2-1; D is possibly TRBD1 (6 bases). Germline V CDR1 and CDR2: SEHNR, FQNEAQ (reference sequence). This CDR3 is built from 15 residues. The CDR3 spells CASSFGQWVDNERFF. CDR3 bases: TGTGCCAGCAGCTTTGGACAGTGGGTGGACAATGAGCGGTTCTTC.

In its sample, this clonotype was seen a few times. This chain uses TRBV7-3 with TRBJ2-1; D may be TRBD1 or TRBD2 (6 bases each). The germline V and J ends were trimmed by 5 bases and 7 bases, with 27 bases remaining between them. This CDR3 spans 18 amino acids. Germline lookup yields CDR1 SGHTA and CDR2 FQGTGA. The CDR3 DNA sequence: TGTGCCAGCAGCCTAAGGCCTCTTGAAGGGGGGTGGGGGAATGAGCAGTTCTTC. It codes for CASSLRPLEGGWGNEQFF. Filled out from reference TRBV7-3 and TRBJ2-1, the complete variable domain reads GAGVSQTPSNKVTEKGKYVELRCDPISGHTALYWYRQSLGQGPEFLIYFQGTGAADDSGLPNDRFFAVRPEGSVSTLKIQRTERGDSAVYLCASSLRPLEGGWGNEQFFGPGTRLTVL.

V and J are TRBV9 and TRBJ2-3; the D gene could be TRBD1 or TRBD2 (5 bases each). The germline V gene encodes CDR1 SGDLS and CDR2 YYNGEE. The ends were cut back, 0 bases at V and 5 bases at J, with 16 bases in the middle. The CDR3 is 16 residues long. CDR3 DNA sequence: TGTGCCAGCAGCGTAGCTGCCCGGGACCCTAGAGATACGCAGTATTTT. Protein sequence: CASSVAARDPRDTQYF.

Here the CDR3 reads CASSPRASGQGARGYTF. The CDR3 bases are TGTGCCAGCAGCCCGAGAGCCTCGGGACAGGGGGCGCGGGGCTACACCTTC. The gene calls are TRBV7-9 and TRBJ1-2; 12 bases align to TRBD1. V lost 5 bases, J lost 8 bases, and 15 bases stayed unmatched. CDR1 SEHNR and CDR2 FQNEAQ come from the germline V gene (reference sequence). The CDR3 has 17 amino acids.

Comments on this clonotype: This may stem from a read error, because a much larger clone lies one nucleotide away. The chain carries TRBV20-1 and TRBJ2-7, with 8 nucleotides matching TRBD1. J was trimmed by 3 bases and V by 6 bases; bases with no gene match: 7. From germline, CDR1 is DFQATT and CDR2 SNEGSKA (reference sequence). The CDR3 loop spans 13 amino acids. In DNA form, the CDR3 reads TGCAGTGCCCAGAGGGACAGGCTCTACGAGCAGTACTTC. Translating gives CSAQRDRLYEQYF.

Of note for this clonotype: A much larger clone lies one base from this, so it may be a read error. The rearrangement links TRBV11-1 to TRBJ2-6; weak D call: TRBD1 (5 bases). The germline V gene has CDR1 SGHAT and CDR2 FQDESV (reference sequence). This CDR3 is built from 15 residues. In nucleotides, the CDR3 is TGTGCCAGCAGCTTCGCGCTCTCTGGGGCCAACGTCCGGACTTTC. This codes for CASSFALSGANVRTF.

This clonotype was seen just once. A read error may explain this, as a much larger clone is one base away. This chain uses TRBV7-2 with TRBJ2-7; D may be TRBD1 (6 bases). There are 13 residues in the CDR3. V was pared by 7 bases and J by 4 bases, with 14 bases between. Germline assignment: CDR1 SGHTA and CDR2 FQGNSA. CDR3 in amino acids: CASTRAGEYEQYF. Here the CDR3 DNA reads TGTGCCAGCACCCGAGCAGGGGAATACGAGCAGTACTTC.

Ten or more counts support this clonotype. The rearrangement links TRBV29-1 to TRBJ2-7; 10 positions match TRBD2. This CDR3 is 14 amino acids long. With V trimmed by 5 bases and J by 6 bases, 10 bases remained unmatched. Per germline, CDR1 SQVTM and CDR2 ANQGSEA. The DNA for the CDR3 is TGCAGCGTTTGGGCTAGCGGGGGTCTTTCCGAGCAGTACTTC. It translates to CSVWASGGLSEQYF.

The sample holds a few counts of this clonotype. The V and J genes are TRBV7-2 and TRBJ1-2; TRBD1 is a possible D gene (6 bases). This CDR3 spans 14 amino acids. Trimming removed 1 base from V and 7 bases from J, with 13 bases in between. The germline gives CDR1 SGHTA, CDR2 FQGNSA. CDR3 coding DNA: TGTGCCAGCAGCTTAGATGGCAGGGGATTTGGCTACACCTTC. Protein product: CASSLDGRGFGYTF.

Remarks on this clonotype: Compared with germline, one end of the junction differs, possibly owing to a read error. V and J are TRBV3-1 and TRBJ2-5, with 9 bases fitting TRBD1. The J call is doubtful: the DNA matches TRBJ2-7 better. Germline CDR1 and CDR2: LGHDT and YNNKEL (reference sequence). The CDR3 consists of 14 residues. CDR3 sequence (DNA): TGTGCCGGCAGCCCGGGACAGGGAATTGGCGAGCAGTACTTC. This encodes CAGSPGQGIGEQYF.

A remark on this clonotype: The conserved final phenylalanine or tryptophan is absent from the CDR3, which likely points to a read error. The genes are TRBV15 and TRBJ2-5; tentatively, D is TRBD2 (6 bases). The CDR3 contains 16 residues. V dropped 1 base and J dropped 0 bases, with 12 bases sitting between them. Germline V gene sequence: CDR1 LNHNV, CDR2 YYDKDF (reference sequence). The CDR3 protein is CATSRGPLADQETQYL. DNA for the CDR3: TGTGCCACCAGCAGAGGACCCTTAGCGGACCAAGAGACCCAGTACTTA.

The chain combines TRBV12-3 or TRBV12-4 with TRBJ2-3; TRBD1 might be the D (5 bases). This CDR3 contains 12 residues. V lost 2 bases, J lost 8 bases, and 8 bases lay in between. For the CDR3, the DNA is TGTGCCAGCAGTTTATTAGGGGCTACGCAGTATTTT. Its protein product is CASSLLGATQYF.